These 22 T cell receptor beta chains came from one sample sequenced in a study of blood T cell repertoires in COVID-19. Generated by immunoSEQ multiplex PCR, the TCRdb table keeps only in-frame clones and is missing some. The data contain about 430,000 clones, roughly 89% of them seen just once; the ten biggest clones take up about 0.91%. Sequencing was carried out using peripheral blood. These receptors were obtained from a man younger than 35 with COVID-19, enrolled during active disease.

In DNA, the CDR3 is TGCGCCAGCAGCCAAGATCTACAGGGGGAAGCTTTCTTT. Amino acid sequence: CASSQDLQGEAFF. The chain recombines TRBV4-1 with TRBJ1-1, with 7 bases fitting TRBD1. V dropped 0 bases and J dropped 8; count of bases not matched to a gene: 3. The germline V gene encodes CDR1 MGHRA and CDR2 YSYEKL. The CDR3 is made up of 13 amino acids.

This clone occurred once. The chain recombines TRBV9 with TRBJ2-1; tentative D call: TRBD1 (6 bases). CDR3 length: 15 residues. CDR1 and CDR2 (germline): SGDLS, YYNGEE. The V and J ends lost 4 bases and 8 bases respectively, with 19 bases between them. DNA for the CDR3: TGTGCCAGCAGCCCCTACCCAGGACAGTCCGATGAGCAGTTCTTC. Encoded protein: CASSPYPGQSDEQFF.

In this sample, this clone turned up once. The chain recombines TRBV9 with TRBJ2-3; 7 bases agree with TRBD1. The CDR3 consists of 17 residues. V shed 8 bases, J shed 5 bases, and the junction held 20 bases outside the gene matches. Germline loops: CDR1 SGDLS, CDR2 YYNGEE. The CDR3 nucleotides read TGTGCCAGTTCCTCGGACCAAACAGGGGCCACTGGAGATACGCAGTATTTT. Encoded protein: CASSSDQTGATGDTQYF. Filled out from reference TRBV9 and TRBJ2-3, the complete variable domain reads DSGVTQTPKHLITATGQRVTLRCSPRSGDLSVYWYQQSLDQGLQFLIQYYNGEERAKGNILERFSAQQFPDLHSELNLSSLELGDSALYFCASSSDQTGATGDTQYFGPGTRLTVL.

This chain uses TRBV7-6 with TRBJ2-7, with 10 positions matching TRBD2. The CDR3 runs 14 residues. The junction had 3 bases not matched to a gene; V was cut back by 4 bases and J by 3 bases. Germline values: CDR1 SGHVS, CDR2 FNYEAQ. Here the CDR3 DNA reads TGTGCCAGCAGCTCCGAGCGGGAGGGCTACGAGCAGTACTTC. Amino acid sequence: CASSSEREGYEQYF.

The rearrangement joins TRBV7-3 to TRBJ2-3; D not resolved. Deletions cut 5 bases from V and 0 bases from J, with 9 bases between. CDR3 size: 14 residues. Looked up from germline, CDR1 is SGHTA and CDR2 is FQGTGA. CDR3 nucleotides: TGTGCCAGCAGCCTACGTGCTAGCACAGATACGCAGTATTTT. It codes for CASSLRASTDTQYF.

The V gene is TRBV7-2, the J gene TRBJ2-7, with 7 nucleotides matching TRBD2. In germline, CDR1 is SGHTA, CDR2 FQGNSA. J gave up 0 bases and V 1 base, and 6 bases lay outside the gene matches. The CDR3 is made up of 16 amino acids. The CDR3 DNA sequence: TGTGCCAGCAGCTTAGTCTCGGCTAGCGGCTCCTACGAGCAGTACTTC. Translating gives CASSLVSASGSYEQYF.

The chain employs TRBV2 and TRBJ2-2, with 10 bases aligning to TRBD2. V lost 4 bases to trimming and J lost 3 bases; unmatched junction nucleotides: 5. Per germline, CDR1 SNHLY and CDR2 FYNNEI. This CDR3 is 16 amino acids long. The DNA for the CDR3 is TGTGCCAGCAGTGGCAGCGGGGGGGCCGACACCGGGGAGCTGTTTTTT. Its protein product is CASSGSGGADTGELFF.

The CDR3 reads CATSDWDRGRNEQFF. DNA for the CDR3: TGTGCCACCAGTGATTGGGACAGGGGGCGTAATGAGCAGTTCTTC. The V call is TRBV24-1, the J call TRBJ2-1; 12 nucleotides match TRBD1. The CDR3 is made up of 15 amino acids. Germline CDR1 reads KGHDR; CDR2 reads SFDVKD. The trim removed 2 bases at V and 7 bases at J, leaving 2 bases unmatched.

J is TRBJ2-2 and V is TRBV6-5; D is unresolved. The germline V gene encodes CDR1 MNHEY and CDR2 SVGAGI. V lost 7 bases and J 6 bases, leaving 12 bases between the germline ends. The CDR3 loop spans 13 amino acids. CDR3 amino acids: CASNNGPPGELFF. In DNA, the CDR3 is TGTGCCAGCAACAATGGGCCCCCCGGGGAGCTGTTTTTT.

This sequence joins TRBV30 and TRBJ2-3; 9 nucleotides agree with TRBD1. V was pared by 0 bases and J by 4 bases, with 2 bases of the junction left unmatched. This CDR3 comprises 14 residues. Germline values: CDR1 GTSNPN, CDR2 SVGIG (reference sequence). CDR3 DNA: TGTGCCTGGAGTGTACAGGGGGCCCCAGATACGCAGTATTTT. It codes for CAWSVQGAPDTQYF.

This chain connects TRBV18 to TRBJ2-1; tentative D call: TRBD1 (5 bases). V lost 8 bases and J lost 7, with 6 bases in between. Looked up from germline, CDR1 is KGHSH and CDR2 is LQKENI. The CDR3 is 10 residues long. CDR3 sequence: CASRGNEQFF. The CDR3 coding sequence is TGTGCCAGCAGGGGTAATGAGCAGTTCTTC.

V is TRBV25-1 and J is TRBJ2-6; the D gene is possibly TRBD1 (5 bases). CDR3 length equals 18 residues. V was clipped by 3 bases and J by 0 bases, with 15 bases between them. The germline CDR1 and CDR2 sequences are MGHDK and SYGVNS. The CDR3, as DNA: TGTGCCAGCAGTGATCTGGTGGACACCGCCTCTGGGGCCAACGTCCTGACTTTC. Translated: CASSDLVDTASGANVLTF.

The J gene is TRBJ2-1, the V gene TRBV30, with D maybe TRBD2 (6 bases). Per the germline V gene, CDR1 is GTSNPN and CDR2 is SVGIG (reference sequence). The length of the CDR3 is 14 residues. The V end lost 4 bases, the J end lost 2 bases, and 12 bases lay between the germline ends. CDR3 DNA sequence: TGTGCCTGGAAAGTCGGGAGAGCCTACAATGAGCAGTTCTTC. Its translation: CAWKVGRAYNEQFF.

The genes are TRBV27 and TRBJ2-6; 9 bases line up with TRBD1. CDR1 MNHEY and CDR2 SMNVEV come from the germline V gene (reference sequence). This CDR3 is 18 amino acids long. J was trimmed by 4 bases and V by 5 bases; bases with no gene match: 12. The DNA of the CDR3 is TGTGCCAGCAGTCCCTGGGACAGGGTGGCAGCCGGGGCCAACGTCCTGACTTTC. Protein: CASSPWDRVAAGANVLTF.

The V gene is TRBV7-9, the J gene TRBJ1-2; D may be TRBD1 (6 bases). Trimming removed 1 base from V and 7 bases from J, with 16 bases in between. CDR3 length equals 15 residues. Germline CDR1 SEHNR, CDR2 FQNEAQ (reference sequence). The CDR3 region is CASSLGYTARGGYTF. The DNA of the CDR3 is TGTGCCAGCAGCTTAGGCTACACGGCCAGGGGTGGCTACACCTTC. Full variable domain (missing parts from reference TRBV7-9 and TRBJ1-2): DTGVSQNPRHKITKRGQNVTFRCDPISEHNRLYWYRQTLGQGPEFLTYFQNEAQLEKSRLLSDRFSAERPKGSFSTLEIQRTEQGDSAMYLCASSLGYTARGGYTFGSGTRLTVV.

The rearrangement joins TRBV7-9 to TRBJ1-5; D gene ambiguous. CDR3 size: 17 residues. In germline, CDR1 is SEHNR, CDR2 FQNEAQ (reference sequence). V was pared by 4 bases and J by 0 bases, with 16 bases between. CDR3 nucleotides: TGTGCCAGCAGCTGGAGAGGGCTTAAGTATAGCAATCAGCCCCAGCATTTT. This gives the protein CASSWRGLKYSNQPQHF.

The chain has TRBV7-9 and TRBJ2-3; 8 nucleotides match TRBD2. CDR3 length: 16 residues. Germline-derived CDR1 and CDR2 are SEHNR and FQNEAQ (reference sequence). V lost 1 base to trimming and J lost 4 bases; unmatched junction nucleotides: 7. The CDR3 DNA follows: TGTGCCAGCAGCTTAGTTTACGGGGGGGCAGCAGATACGCAGTATTTT. This translates into CASSLVYGGAADTQYF.

The chain uses TRBV6-5 and TRBJ1-3; 7 positions match TRBD1. The CDR3 spans 13 residues. After removal of 5 bases from V and 8 bases from J, the junction contained 6 bases not matched to a gene. From germline, CDR1 is MNHEY and CDR2 SVGAGI. CDR3 region: CASSHAGTDTIYF. The DNA of the CDR3 is TGTGCCAGCAGTCACGCGGGGACAGACACCATATATTTT.

The chain uses TRBV18 and TRBJ2-7; TRBD1 agrees at 9 bases. Germline-derived CDR1 and CDR2 are KGHSH and LQKENI. There are 15 residues in the CDR3. Unmatched junction bases numbered 5, after V lost 3 bases and J lost 2 bases. The CDR3 DNA is TGTGCCAGCTCACCCGTCGGGACAGGGACCTACGAGCAGTACTTC. Its translation: CASSPVGTGTYEQYF.

The CDR3 loop reads CASSFRDRGDNSPLHF. The CDR3 nucleotides are TGCGCCAGCAGCTTCCGGGACAGGGGGGATAATTCACCCCTCCACTTT. The V and J genes are TRBV5-1 and TRBJ1-6, with 11 bases fitting TRBD1. This CDR3 has 16 residues. Looked up from germline, CDR1 is SGHRS and CDR2 is YFSETQ. V was clipped by 2 bases and J by 5 bases; unmatched bases: 3.

The CDR3 DNA reads as TGTGCCAGCAGCTTAGAGGCTGCCGGAAACACCATATATTTT. It codes for CASSLEAAGNTIYF. The V and J genes are TRBV11-2 and TRBJ1-3; D uncertain. Germline V gene lookup returns CDR1 SGHAT and CDR2 FQNNGV. The CDR3 covers 14 residues. V lost 0 bases to trimming and J lost 4 bases, with 7 bases between them.

In this sample, this clone turned up once. This sequence joins TRBV10-2 and TRBJ2-5; 7 positions agree with TRBD2. The CDR3 contains 14 residues. Germline values: CDR1 WSHSY, CDR2 SAAADI. Unmatched junction bases numbered 4, after V lost 3 bases and J lost 3 bases. The chain's CDR3 is CASSDLGREETQYF. In DNA, the CDR3 is TGCGCCAGCAGTGATTTAGGGAGGGAAGAGACCCAGTACTTC.